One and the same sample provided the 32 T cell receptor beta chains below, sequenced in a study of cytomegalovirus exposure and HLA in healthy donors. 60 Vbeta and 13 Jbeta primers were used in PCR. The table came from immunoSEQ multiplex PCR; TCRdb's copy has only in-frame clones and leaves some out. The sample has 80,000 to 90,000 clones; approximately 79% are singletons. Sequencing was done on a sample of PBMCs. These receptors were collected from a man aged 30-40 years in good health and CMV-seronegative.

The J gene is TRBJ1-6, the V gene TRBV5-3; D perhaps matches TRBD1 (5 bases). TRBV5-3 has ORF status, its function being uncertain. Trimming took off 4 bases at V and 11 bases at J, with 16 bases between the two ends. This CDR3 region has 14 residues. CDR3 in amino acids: CARSAGTVDPPLHF. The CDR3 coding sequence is TGTGCCAGAAGCGCCGGGACTGTTGATCCACCCCTCCACTTT.

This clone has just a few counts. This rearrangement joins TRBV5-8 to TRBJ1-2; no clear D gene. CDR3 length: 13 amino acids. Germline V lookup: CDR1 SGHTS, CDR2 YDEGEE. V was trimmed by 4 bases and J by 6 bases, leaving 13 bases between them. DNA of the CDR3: TGTGCCAGCAGCCGCCGCGACAACCATGGCTACACCTTC. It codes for CASSRRDNHGYTF.

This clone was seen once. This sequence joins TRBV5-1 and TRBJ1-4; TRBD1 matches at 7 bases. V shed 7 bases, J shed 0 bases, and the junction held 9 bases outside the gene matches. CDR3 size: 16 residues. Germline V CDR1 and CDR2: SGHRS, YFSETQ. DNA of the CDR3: TGCGCCAGCGGAAGAGGGGGCCCAGCAACTAATGAAAAACTGTTTTTT. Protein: CASGRGGPATNEKLFF.

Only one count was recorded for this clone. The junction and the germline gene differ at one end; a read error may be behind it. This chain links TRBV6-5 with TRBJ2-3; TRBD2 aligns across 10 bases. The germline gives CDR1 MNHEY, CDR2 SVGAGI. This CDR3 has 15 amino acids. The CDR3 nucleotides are TGTGCCAGCAGCCGGACTAGCGGAAGCATAGATACGCAGTATTTT. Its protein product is CASSRTSGSIDTQYF.

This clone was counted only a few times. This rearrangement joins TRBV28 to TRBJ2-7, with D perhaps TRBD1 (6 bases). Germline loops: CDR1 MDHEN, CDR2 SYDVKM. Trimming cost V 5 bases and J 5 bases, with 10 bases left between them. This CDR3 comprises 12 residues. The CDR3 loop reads CASSPGQHEQYF. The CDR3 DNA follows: TGTGCCAGCAGTCCCGGACAGCACGAGCAGTACTTC.

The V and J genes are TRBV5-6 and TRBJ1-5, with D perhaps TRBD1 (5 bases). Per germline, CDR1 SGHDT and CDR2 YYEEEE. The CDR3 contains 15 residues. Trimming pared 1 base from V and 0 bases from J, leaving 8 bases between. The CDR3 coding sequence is TGTGCCAGCAGCTTGTCGGGGGATAGCAATCAGCCCCAGCATTTT. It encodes CASSLSGDSNQPQHF.

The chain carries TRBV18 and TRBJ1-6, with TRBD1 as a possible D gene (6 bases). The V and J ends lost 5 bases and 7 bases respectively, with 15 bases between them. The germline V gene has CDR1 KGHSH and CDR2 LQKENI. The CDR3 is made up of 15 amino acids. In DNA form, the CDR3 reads TGTGCCAGCTCAAGAGGGACACGGCTGAATTCACCCCTCCACTTT. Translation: CASSRGTRLNSPLHF.

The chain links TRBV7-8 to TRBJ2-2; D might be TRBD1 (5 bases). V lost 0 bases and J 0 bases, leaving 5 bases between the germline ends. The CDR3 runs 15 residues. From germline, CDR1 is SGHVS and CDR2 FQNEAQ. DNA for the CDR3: TGTGCCAGCAGCTTAGCGGGGCCGAACACCGGGGAGCTGTTTTTT. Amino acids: CASSLAGPNTGELFF. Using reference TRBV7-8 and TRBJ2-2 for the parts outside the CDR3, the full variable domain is GAGVSQSPRYKVAKRGQDVALRCDPISGHVSLFWYQQALGQGPEFLTYFQNEAQLDKSGLPSDRFFAERPEGSVSTLKIQRTQQEDSAVYLCASSLAGPNTGELFFGEGSRLTVL.

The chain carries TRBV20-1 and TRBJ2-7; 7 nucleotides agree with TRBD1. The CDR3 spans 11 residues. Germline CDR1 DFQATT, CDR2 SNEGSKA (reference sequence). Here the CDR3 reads CSAGTDYEQYF. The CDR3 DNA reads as TGCAGCGCAGGGACAGACTACGAGCAGTACTTC.

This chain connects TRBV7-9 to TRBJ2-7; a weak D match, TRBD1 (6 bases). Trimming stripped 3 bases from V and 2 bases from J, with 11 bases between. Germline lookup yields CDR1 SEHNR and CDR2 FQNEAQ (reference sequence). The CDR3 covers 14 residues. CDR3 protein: CASSFLGQTYEQYF. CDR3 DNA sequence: TGTGCCAGCAGCTTTCTAGGACAGACCTACGAGCAGTACTTC.

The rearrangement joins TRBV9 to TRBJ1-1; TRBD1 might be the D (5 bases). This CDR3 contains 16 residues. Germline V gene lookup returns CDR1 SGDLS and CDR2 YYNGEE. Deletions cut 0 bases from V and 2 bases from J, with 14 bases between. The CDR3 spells CASSVEGHLSNTEAFF. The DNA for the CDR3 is TGTGCCAGCAGCGTAGAAGGACACCTCTCTAACACTGAAGCTTTCTTT.

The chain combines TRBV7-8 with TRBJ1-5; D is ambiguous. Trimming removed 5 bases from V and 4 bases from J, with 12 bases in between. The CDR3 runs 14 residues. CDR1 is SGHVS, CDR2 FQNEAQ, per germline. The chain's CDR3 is CASSPLQFNQPQHF. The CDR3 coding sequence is TGTGCCAGCAGCCCCCTTCAGTTTAATCAGCCCCAGCATTTT. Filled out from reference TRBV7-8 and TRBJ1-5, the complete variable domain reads GAGVSQSPRYKVAKRGQDVALRCDPISGHVSLFWYQQALGQGPEFLTYFQNEAQLDKSGLPSDRFFAERPEGSVSTLKIQRTQQEDSAVYLCASSPLQFNQPQHFGDGTRLSIL.

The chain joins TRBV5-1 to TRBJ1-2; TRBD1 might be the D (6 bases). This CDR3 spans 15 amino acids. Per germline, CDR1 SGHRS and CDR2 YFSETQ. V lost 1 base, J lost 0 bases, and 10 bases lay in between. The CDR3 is CASSLTRDTNYGYTF. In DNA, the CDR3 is TGCGCCAGCAGCTTGACCCGGGACACTAACTATGGCTACACCTTC.

CDR3 loop: CASTGGGDTQYF. In DNA form, the CDR3 reads TGTGCTAGTACGGGGGGCGGCGATACGCAGTATTTT. V and J are TRBV12-5 and TRBJ2-3, with a tentative D call TRBD2 (7 bases). Trimming cost V 8 bases and J 6 bases, with 12 bases left between them. The germline gives CDR1 LGHNT, CDR2 FRNRAP. The CDR3 runs 12 residues.

CDR3 in amino acids: CASSVAQAGDEQFF. DNA for the CDR3: TGTGCCAGCAGCGTAGCGCAGGCGGGCGATGAGCAGTTCTTC. The chain employs TRBV9 and TRBJ2-1; D is perhaps TRBD2 (5 bases). From germline, CDR1 is SGDLS and CDR2 YYNGEE. This CDR3 region has 14 residues. Trimming took 0 bases from V and 8 from J, leaving 12 bases between them.

The CDR3, as DNA: TGTGCCAGCACGGGCAGGGGCTGGACTGAAGCTTTCTTT. It yields the protein CASTGRGWTEAFF. The chain combines TRBV6-5 with TRBJ1-1; maybe TRBD1 (6 bases). The CDR3 runs to 13 residues. V shed 7 bases and J shed 5 bases, with 14 bases lying between them. Germline CDR1 and CDR2: MNHEY and SVGAGI.

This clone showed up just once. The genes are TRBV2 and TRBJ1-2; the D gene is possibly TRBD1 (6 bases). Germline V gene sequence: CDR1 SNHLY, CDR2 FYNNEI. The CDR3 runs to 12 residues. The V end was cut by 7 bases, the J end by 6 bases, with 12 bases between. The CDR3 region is CASNTGKNGYTF. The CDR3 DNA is TGTGCCAGCAACACAGGGAAAAATGGCTACACCTTC. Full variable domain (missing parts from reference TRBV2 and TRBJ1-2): EPEVTQTPSHQVTQMGQEVILRCVPISNHLYFYWYRQILGQKVEFLVSFYNNEISEKSEIFDDQFSVERPDGSNFTLKIRSTKLEDSAMYFCASNTGKNGYTFGSGTRLTVV.

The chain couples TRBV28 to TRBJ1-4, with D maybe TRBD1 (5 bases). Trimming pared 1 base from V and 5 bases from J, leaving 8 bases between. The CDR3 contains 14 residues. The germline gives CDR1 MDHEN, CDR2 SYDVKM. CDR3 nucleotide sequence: TGTGCCAGCAGTTTATCGGGGGGGAATGAAAAACTGTTTTTT. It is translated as CASSLSGGNEKLFF.

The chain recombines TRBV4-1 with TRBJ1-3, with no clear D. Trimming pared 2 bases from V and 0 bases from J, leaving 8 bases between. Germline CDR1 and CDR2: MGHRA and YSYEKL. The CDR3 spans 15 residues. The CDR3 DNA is TGCGCCAGCAGCCAATTAGGAGGCTCTGGAAACACCATATATTTT. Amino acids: CASSQLGGSGNTIYF.

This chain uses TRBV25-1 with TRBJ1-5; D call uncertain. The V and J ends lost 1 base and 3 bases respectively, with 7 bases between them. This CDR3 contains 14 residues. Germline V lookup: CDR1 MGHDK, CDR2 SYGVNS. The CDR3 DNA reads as TGTGCCAGCAGTGAATCGGGGATCAATCAGCCCCAGCATTTT. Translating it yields CASSESGINQPQHF.

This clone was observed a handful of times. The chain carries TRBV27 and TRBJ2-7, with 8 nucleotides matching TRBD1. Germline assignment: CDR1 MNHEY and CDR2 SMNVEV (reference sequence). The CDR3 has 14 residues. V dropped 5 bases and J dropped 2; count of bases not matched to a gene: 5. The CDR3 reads CASSPWTGTYEQYF. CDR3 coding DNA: TGTGCCAGCAGTCCCTGGACAGGGACCTACGAGCAGTACTTC.

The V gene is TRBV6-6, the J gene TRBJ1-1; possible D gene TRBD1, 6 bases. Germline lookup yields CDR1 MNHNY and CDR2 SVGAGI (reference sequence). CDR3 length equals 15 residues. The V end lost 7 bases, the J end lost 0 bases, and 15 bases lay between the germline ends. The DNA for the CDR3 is TGTGCCAGCATGCGGGGGCGACCCTTGAACACTGAAGCTTTCTTT. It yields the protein CASMRGRPLNTEAFF.

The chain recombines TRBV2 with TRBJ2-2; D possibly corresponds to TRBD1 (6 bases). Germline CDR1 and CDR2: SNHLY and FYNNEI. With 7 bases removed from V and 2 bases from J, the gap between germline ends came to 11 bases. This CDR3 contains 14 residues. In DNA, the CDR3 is TGTGCCAGCACAGGGACATTCAACACCGGGGAGCTGTTTTTT. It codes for CASTGTFNTGELFF.

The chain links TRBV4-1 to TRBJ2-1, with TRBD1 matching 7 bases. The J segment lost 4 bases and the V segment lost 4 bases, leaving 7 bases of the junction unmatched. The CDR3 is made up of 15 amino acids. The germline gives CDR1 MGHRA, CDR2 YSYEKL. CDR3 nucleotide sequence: TGCGCCAGCAGCCCACAGGGGCAAGGGTACAATGAGCAGTTCTTC. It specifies CASSPQGQGYNEQFF.

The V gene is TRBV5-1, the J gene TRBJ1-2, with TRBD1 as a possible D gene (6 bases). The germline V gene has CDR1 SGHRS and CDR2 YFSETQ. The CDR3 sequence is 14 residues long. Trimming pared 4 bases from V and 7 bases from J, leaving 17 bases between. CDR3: CASSTPEGTSGYTF. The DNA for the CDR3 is TGCGCCAGCAGCACGCCTGAGGGGACATCTGGCTACACCTTC. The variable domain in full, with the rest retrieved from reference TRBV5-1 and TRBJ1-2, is KAGVTQTPRYLIKTRGQQVTLSCSPISGHRSVSWYQQTPGQGLQFLFEYFSETQRNKGNFPGRFSGRQFSNSRSEMNVSTLELGDSALYLCASSTPEGTSGYTFGSGTRLTVV.

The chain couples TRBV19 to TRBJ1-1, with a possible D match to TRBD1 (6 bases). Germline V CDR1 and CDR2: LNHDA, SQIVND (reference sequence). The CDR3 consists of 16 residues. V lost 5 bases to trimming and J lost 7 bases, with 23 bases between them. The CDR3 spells CASSPQAGGEFGEAFF. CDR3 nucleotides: TGTGCCAGTAGTCCTCAGGCGGGGGGCGAGTTTGGTGAAGCTTTCTTT.

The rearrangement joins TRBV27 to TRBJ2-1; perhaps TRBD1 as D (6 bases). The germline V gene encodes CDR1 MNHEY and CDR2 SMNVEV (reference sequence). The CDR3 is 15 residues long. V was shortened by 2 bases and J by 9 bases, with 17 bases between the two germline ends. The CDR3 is CASSLNRVVEGEQFF. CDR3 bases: TGTGCCAGCAGTTTAAACAGGGTAGTTGAGGGTGAGCAGTTCTTC.

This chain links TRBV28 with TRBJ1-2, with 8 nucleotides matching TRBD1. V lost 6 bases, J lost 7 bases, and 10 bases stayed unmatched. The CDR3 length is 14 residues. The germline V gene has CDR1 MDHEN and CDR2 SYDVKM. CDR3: CASSNPGQAIGYTF. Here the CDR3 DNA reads TGTGCCAGCAGCAACCCGGGACAGGCTATTGGCTACACCTTC.

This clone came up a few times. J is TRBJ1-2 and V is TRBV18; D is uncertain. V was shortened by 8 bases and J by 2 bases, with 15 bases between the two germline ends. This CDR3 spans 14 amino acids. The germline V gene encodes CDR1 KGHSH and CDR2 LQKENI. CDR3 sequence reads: CASTRDLGNYGYTF. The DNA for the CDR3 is TGTGCCAGCACCCGGGATTTGGGGAACTATGGCTACACCTTC.

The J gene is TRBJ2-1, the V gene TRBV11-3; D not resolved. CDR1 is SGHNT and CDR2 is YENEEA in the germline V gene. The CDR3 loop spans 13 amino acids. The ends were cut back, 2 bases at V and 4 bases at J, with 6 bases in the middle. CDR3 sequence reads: CASSLQVYNEQFF. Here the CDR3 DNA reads TGTGCCAGCAGCTTACAGGTTTACAATGAGCAGTTCTTC. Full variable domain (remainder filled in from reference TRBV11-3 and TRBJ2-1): EAGVVQSPRYKIIEKKQPVAFWCNPISGHNTLYWYLQNLGQGPELLIRYENEEAVDDSQLPKDRFSAERLKGVDSTLKIQPAELGDSAVYLCASSLQVYNEQFFGPGTRLTVL.

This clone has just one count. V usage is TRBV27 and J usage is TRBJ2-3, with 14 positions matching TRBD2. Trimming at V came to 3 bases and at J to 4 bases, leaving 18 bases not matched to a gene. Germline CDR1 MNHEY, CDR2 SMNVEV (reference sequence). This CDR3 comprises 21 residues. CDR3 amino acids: CASSFRPPGTSGGGRADTQYF. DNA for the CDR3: TGTGCCAGCAGTTTCCGACCTCCCGGGACTAGCGGGGGTGGCCGGGCAGATACGCAGTATTTT.

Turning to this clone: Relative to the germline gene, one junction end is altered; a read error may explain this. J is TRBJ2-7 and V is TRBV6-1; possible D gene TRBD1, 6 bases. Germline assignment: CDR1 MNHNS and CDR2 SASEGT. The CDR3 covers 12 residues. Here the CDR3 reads CASSERSGQQSF. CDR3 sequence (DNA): TGTGCCAGCAGTGAAAGGTCTGGACAGCAAAGTTTC.